The present T cell receptor (beta chain) was sequenced within a study of CD8 T cells in Susac syndrome. After extraction with the RNeasy kit, roughly 0.5 to 1 ug of the RNA was reverse transcribed using random hexamers. The immunoSEQ assay covered 54 Vbeta and 13 Jbeta segments for CDR3. TCRdb fed the immunoSEQ multiplex PCR reads into MiXCR, producing one record per CDR3 protein. The repertoire holds about 19,000 distinct CDR3 sequences, with about 95% as singletons. Sequencing of TCR beta was performed on blood CD8+ T cells and on blood CD4+ T cells. Germline lookup yields CDR1 MNHEY and CDR2 SMNVEV (reference sequence). The CDR3 contains 15 residues. Trimming pared 3 bases from V and 7 bases from J, leaving 16 bases between.

The rearrangement joins TRBV27 to TRBJ2-1; D gene uncertain. The clonotype was recovered from a human donor in good health. Source material: CD8+ T cells from PBMCs. DNA of the CDR3: TGTGCCAGCAGTTTCTCCGAGCCCGTGAATAATGAGCAGTTCTTC. It specifies CASSFSEPVNNEQFF.